This is a list of T cell receptor beta chains from one sample in a study of Ad26.COV2.S vaccination and SARS-CoV-2 variants. TCRdb's table, derived via immunoSEQ multiplex PCR, lists solely in-frame clones and lacks some. The sample yields about 350,000 clones, about 87% seen once. The sequencing used peripheral blood, collected in a trial of Ad26.COV2.S vaccine versus placebo. These receptors came from a person aged 18-65 years who received the Ad26.COV2.S COVID-19 vaccine or a placebo. The CDR3 runs from the conserved cysteine through the conserved F or W. The order of the fields is CDR3 length, clone size, V gene, D gene, J gene, CDR3 protein, CDR3 DNA. A D gene is named only where the DNA matches it firmly. Expanded clones are given a class, and other clones once, few, many or no size at all.

cdr3_length: 14; clone_size: -; v_call: TRBV4-2; d_call: -; j_call: TRBJ2-7; cdr3_aa: CASSLEADSYEQYF; cdr3_nt: TGTGCCAGCAGCCTCGAAGCGGACAGCTACGAGCAGTACTTC
cdr3_length: 14; clone_size: -; v_call: TRBV5-1; d_call: -; j_call: TRBJ1-1; cdr3_aa: CASSLGGDYTEAFF; cdr3_nt: TGCGCCAGCAGCTTGGGAGGGGATTACACTGAAGCTTTCTTT
cdr3_length: 13; clone_size: few; v_call: TRBV30; d_call: TRBD2; j_call: TRBJ2-5; cdr3_aa: CASSGRDQETQYF; cdr3_nt: TGTGCCAGTAGCGGGAGGGACCAAGAGACCCAGTACTTC
cdr3_length: 16; clone_size: once; v_call: TRBV7-6; d_call: -; j_call: TRBJ1-2; cdr3_aa: CASTTNPAAGASGYTF; cdr3_nt: TGTGCCAGCACCACCAACCCCGCCGCCGGGGCAAGCGGCTACACCTTC
cdr3_length: 13; clone_size: -; v_call: TRBV7-2; d_call: -; j_call: TRBJ2-4; cdr3_aa: CASSRTGFNIQYF; cdr3_nt: TGTGCCAGCAGCAGAACAGGGTTCAACATTCAGTACTTC
cdr3_length: 13; clone_size: -; v_call: TRBV19; d_call: TRBD2; j_call: TRBJ2-1; cdr3_aa: CASSRTRNNEQFF; cdr3_nt: TGTGCCAGTAGTAGGACTAGAAACAATGAGCAGTTCTTC
cdr3_length: 15; clone_size: -; v_call: TRBV7-2; d_call: TRBD2; j_call: TRBJ2-7; cdr3_aa: CASTVLAGGLPEQYF; cdr3_nt: TGTGCCAGCACCGTGCTAGCGGGGGGGCTCCCGGAGCAGTACTTC
cdr3_length: 15; clone_size: -; v_call: TRBV4-2; d_call: -; j_call: TRBJ2-3; cdr3_aa: CASSQDRKNTDTQYF; cdr3_nt: TGTGCCAGCAGCCAAGACAGGAAGAACACAGATACGCAGTATTTT
cdr3_length: 14; clone_size: once; v_call: TRBV6-4; d_call: TRBD1; j_call: TRBJ1-2; cdr3_aa: CASSKGQGNYGYTF; cdr3_nt: TGTGCCAGCAGCAAGGGACAGGGGAACTATGGCTACACCTTC
cdr3_length: 14; clone_size: -; v_call: TRBV5-4; d_call: TRBD2; j_call: TRBJ2-7; cdr3_aa: CASSQSGSSYEQYF; cdr3_nt: TGTGCCAGCAGCCAAAGCGGGAGCTCCTACGAGCAGTACTTC
cdr3_length: 16; clone_size: -; v_call: TRBV7-2; d_call: TRBD1; j_call: TRBJ1-2; cdr3_aa: CASSLGWTGTGGGYTF; cdr3_nt: TGTGCCAGCAGCTTAGGGTGGACCGGGACAGGGGGCGGCTACACCTTC
cdr3_length: 15; clone_size: -; v_call: TRBV9; d_call: -; j_call: TRBJ2-3; cdr3_aa: CASSTQPGIGDTQYF; cdr3_nt: TGTGCCAGCAGCACCCAACCAGGGATCGGGGATACGCAGTATTTT
cdr3_length: 19; clone_size: -; v_call: TRBV7-8; d_call: TRBD2; j_call: TRBJ2-1; cdr3_aa: CASSLVVSGGLSSYNEQFF; cdr3_nt: TGTGCCAGCAGCTTAGTAGTTAGCGGGGGACTAAGCTCCTACAATGAGCAGTTCTTC
cdr3_length: 17; clone_size: -; v_call: TRBV13; d_call: TRBD1; j_call: TRBJ2-6; cdr3_aa: CASSSRTGGAGANVLTF; cdr3_nt: TGTGCCAGCAGCTCAAGGACAGGGGGCGCCGGGGCCAACGTCCTGACTTTC
cdr3_length: 13; clone_size: -; v_call: TRBV12-3/TRBV12-4; d_call: -; j_call: TRBJ1-5; cdr3_aa: CASSLSRRQPQHF; cdr3_nt: TGTGCCAGCAGTTTAAGCAGAAGGCAGCCCCAGCATTTT
cdr3_length: 13; clone_size: -; v_call: TRBV4-2; d_call: -; j_call: TRBJ2-5; cdr3_aa: CASSRLPQETQYF; cdr3_nt: TGTGCCAGCAGCCGACTCCCGCAAGAGACCCAGTACTTC
cdr3_length: 16; clone_size: -; v_call: TRBV4-1; d_call: TRBD1; j_call: TRBJ1-2; cdr3_aa: CASSRQGDRVDYGYTF; cdr3_nt: TGCGCCAGCAGCCGGCAAGGGGACAGGGTTGACTATGGCTACACCTTC
cdr3_length: 15; clone_size: -; v_call: TRBV7-2; d_call: -; j_call: TRBJ2-1; cdr3_aa: CASSLVADSYNEQFF; cdr3_nt: TGTGCCAGCAGCTTAGTGGCGGACTCCTACAATGAGCAGTTCTTC
cdr3_length: 16; clone_size: -; v_call: TRBV28; d_call: -; j_call: TRBJ1-3; cdr3_aa: CASRNPGESSGNTIYF; cdr3_nt: TGTGCCAGCAGGAATCCGGGAGAGAGCTCTGGAAACACCATATATTTT
cdr3_length: 15; clone_size: -; v_call: TRBV11-1; d_call: -; j_call: TRBJ2-2; cdr3_aa: CASSLVGRTTGELFF; cdr3_nt: TGTGCCAGCAGCTTAGTCGGCAGGACAACCGGGGAGCTGTTTTTT
cdr3_length: 13; clone_size: -; v_call: TRBV30; d_call: TRBD1; j_call: TRBJ1-2; cdr3_aa: CAWTGQGGYGYTF; cdr3_nt: TGTGCCTGGACAGGGCAGGGGGGCTATGGCTACACCTTC
cdr3_length: 15; clone_size: -; v_call: TRBV6-5; d_call: -; j_call: TRBJ2-1; cdr3_aa: CASSPDLPPDNEQFF; cdr3_nt: TGTGCCAGCAGCCCAGACCTGCCTCCGGATAATGAGCAGTTCTTC
cdr3_length: 13; clone_size: -; v_call: TRBV7-9; d_call: -; j_call: TRBJ1-2; cdr3_aa: CASSVNDYYGYTF; cdr3_nt: TGTGCCAGCAGCGTAAATGACTACTATGGCTACACCTTC
cdr3_length: 14; clone_size: -; v_call: TRBV10-1; d_call: TRBD1; j_call: TRBJ1-6; cdr3_aa: CARNGTGENSPLHF; cdr3_nt: TGCGCCAGGAACGGGACAGGGGAAAATTCACCCCTCCACTTT
cdr3_length: 18; clone_size: few; v_call: TRBV14; d_call: TRBD2; j_call: TRBJ2-5; cdr3_aa: CASSQGLLAGATQETQYF; cdr3_nt: TGTGCCAGCAGCCAAGGGTTACTAGCGGGGGCGACCCAAGAGACCCAGTACTTC
cdr3_length: 13; clone_size: -; v_call: TRBV27; d_call: TRBD1; j_call: TRBJ1-1; cdr3_aa: CASSIGTVGEAFF; cdr3_nt: TGTGCCAGCAGTATCGGGACAGTTGGTGAAGCTTTCTTT
cdr3_length: 14; clone_size: -; v_call: TRBV5-6; d_call: -; j_call: TRBJ2-3; cdr3_aa: CASSFGSSTDTQYF; cdr3_nt: TGTGCCAGCAGCTTCGGCAGCAGCACAGATACGCAGTATTTT
cdr3_length: 14; clone_size: -; v_call: TRBV2; d_call: TRBD1; j_call: TRBJ1-5; cdr3_aa: CASRGQGLSQPQHF; cdr3_nt: TGTGCCAGCAGGGGACAGGGGTTAAGTCAGCCCCAGCATTTT
cdr3_length: 13; clone_size: -; v_call: TRBV5-1; d_call: -; j_call: TRBJ1-2; cdr3_aa: CASSLGRDYGYTF; cdr3_nt: TGCGCCAGCAGCTTGGGCAGAGACTATGGCTACACCTTC
cdr3_length: 16; clone_size: -; v_call: TRBV5-1; d_call: TRBD1; j_call: TRBJ2-2; cdr3_aa: CASSLAGQGGTGELFF; cdr3_nt: TGCGCCAGCAGCTTGGCGGGACAGGGGGGAACCGGGGAGCTGTTTTTT
cdr3_length: 16; clone_size: -; v_call: TRBV5-5; d_call: TRBD1; j_call: TRBJ1-1; cdr3_aa: CASTKSWTGMNTEAFF; cdr3_nt: TGTGCCAGCACCAAAAGTTGGACAGGGATGAACACTGAAGCTTTCTTT
cdr3_length: 20; clone_size: -; v_call: TRBV12-5; d_call: TRBD2; j_call: TRBJ2-3; cdr3_aa: CASGPALAGGGVWGTDTQYF; cdr3_nt: TGTGCTAGTGGTCCGGCCTTAGCGGGGGGCGGGGTATGGGGCACAGATACGCAGTATTTT
cdr3_length: 14; clone_size: -; v_call: TRBV7-6; d_call: -; j_call: TRBJ2-7; cdr3_aa: CASSLTGSFYEQYF; cdr3_nt: TGTGCCAGCAGCTTAACAGGGTCATTCTACGAGCAGTACTTC
cdr3_length: 15; clone_size: -; v_call: TRBV27; d_call: TRBD1; j_call: TRBJ1-2; cdr3_aa: CASSPTGGAYYGYTF; cdr3_nt: TGTGCCAGCAGCCCTACAGGGGGCGCTTACTATGGCTACACCTTC
cdr3_length: 15; clone_size: -; v_call: TRBV9; d_call: -; j_call: TRBJ1-2; cdr3_aa: CASSARDLDRYGYTF; cdr3_nt: TGTGCCAGCAGCGCCCGGGACTTAGATCGATATGGCTACACCTTC
cdr3_length: 13; clone_size: -; v_call: TRBV7-8; d_call: -; j_call: TRBJ2-7; cdr3_aa: CASSLVRGVEQYF; cdr3_nt: TGTGCCAGCAGCTTAGTGAGGGGGGTCGAGCAGTACTTC
cdr3_length: 14; clone_size: -; v_call: TRBV7-8; d_call: TRBD2; j_call: TRBJ2-7; cdr3_aa: CASSRLADTYEQYF; cdr3_nt: TGTGCCAGCAGCAGACTAGCGGATACTTACGAGCAGTACTTC
cdr3_length: 16; clone_size: -; v_call: TRBV7-3; d_call: -; j_call: TRBJ2-5; cdr3_aa: CASSLVGAVEGETQYF; cdr3_nt: TGTGCCAGCAGCCTGGTAGGGGCCGTGGAAGGAGAGACCCAGTACTTC
cdr3_length: 15; clone_size: -; v_call: TRBV6-5; d_call: -; j_call: TRBJ1-3; cdr3_aa: CASSYTPGSGNTIYF; cdr3_nt: TGTGCCAGCAGTTACACCCCCGGGTCTGGAAACACCATATATTTT
cdr3_length: 14; clone_size: once; v_call: TRBV7-2; d_call: -; j_call: TRBJ1-5; cdr3_aa: CASSPPGINQPQHF; cdr3_nt: TGTGCCAGCAGCCCGCCCGGGATTAATCAGCCCCAGCATTTT
cdr3_length: 15; clone_size: -; v_call: TRBV6-5; d_call: -; j_call: TRBJ2-5; cdr3_aa: CASSYGPGPGETQYF; cdr3_nt: TGTGCCAGCAGTTACGGGCCGGGGCCAGGGGAGACCCAGTACTTC
cdr3_length: 12; clone_size: -; v_call: TRBV3-1/TRBV3-2; d_call: -; j_call: TRBJ1-1; cdr3_aa: CASSQVSGEAFF; cdr3_nt: TGTGCCAGCAGCCAAGTTTCCGGAGAAGCTTTCTTT
cdr3_length: 15; clone_size: -; v_call: TRBV30; d_call: TRBD1; j_call: TRBJ2-3; cdr3_aa: CAWSSGTGGSDTQYF; cdr3_nt: TGTGCCTGGAGTTCCGGGACAGGGGGTTCAGATACGCAGTATTTT
cdr3_length: 12; clone_size: -; v_call: TRBV7-8; d_call: -; j_call: TRBJ1-2; cdr3_aa: CASSLAEVGYTF; cdr3_nt: TGTGCCAGCAGCTTAGCAGAGGTTGGCTACACCTTC
cdr3_length: 13; clone_size: -; v_call: TRBV29-1; d_call: -; j_call: TRBJ2-2; cdr3_aa: CSVEGRATGELFF; cdr3_nt: TGCAGCGTTGAAGGTAGGGCCACCGGGGAGCTGTTTTTT
cdr3_length: 15; clone_size: -; v_call: TRBV28; d_call: -; j_call: TRBJ2-3; cdr3_aa: CASTARTPSTDTQYF; cdr3_nt: TGTGCCAGCACCGCAAGGACCCCCAGCACAGATACGCAGTATTTT